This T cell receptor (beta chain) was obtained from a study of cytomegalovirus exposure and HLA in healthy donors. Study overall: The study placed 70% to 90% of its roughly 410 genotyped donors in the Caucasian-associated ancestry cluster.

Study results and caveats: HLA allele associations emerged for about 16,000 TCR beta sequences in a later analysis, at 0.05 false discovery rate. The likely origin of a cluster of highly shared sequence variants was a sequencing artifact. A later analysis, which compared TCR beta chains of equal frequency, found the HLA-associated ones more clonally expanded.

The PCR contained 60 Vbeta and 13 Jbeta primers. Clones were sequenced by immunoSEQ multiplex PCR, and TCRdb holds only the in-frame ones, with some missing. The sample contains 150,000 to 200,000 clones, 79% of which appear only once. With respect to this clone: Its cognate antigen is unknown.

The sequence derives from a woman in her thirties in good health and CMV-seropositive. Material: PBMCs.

CDR3 DNA: TGTGCCAGCAGTGAGGGGGCTAGCGGGGGATTTCAAGAGACCCAGTACTTC. It is translated as CASSEGASGGFQETQYF. The genes are TRBV6-1 and TRBJ2-5, with 10 bases matching TRBD2. Trimming removed 3 bases from V and 2 bases from J; junction bases left unmatched: 9. This CDR3 spans 17 amino acids. The germline V gene encodes CDR1 MNHNS and CDR2 SASEGT.